Following are 12 T cell receptor beta chains from one sample sequenced in a study of naive and memory T cell subsets. Both TRBC1 and TRBC2 were covered by a beta constant-region primer of two equimolar oligonucleotides. TCRdb re-called the UMI-ligation and nested PCR reads with MiXCR, one entry per CDR3 protein. The table lists 89,000 or so distinct CDR3 sequences, under 15% of them singletons, with roughly 0.84% in the top ten. The sequenced material came from central memory CD4+ T cells from blood. The source of these receptors is a human donor in good health.

This clonotype was observed a handful of times. This rearrangement joins TRBV6-2 or TRBV6-3 to TRBJ1-2, with 9 bases that match TRBD1. CDR3 length: 15 residues. V gave up 6 bases and J gave up 5 bases; unmatched junction bases: 10. CDR1 is MNHEY, CDR2 SVGEGT, per germline. The CDR3: CASRPGTGLGYGYTF. CDR3 nucleotides: TGTGCCAGCAGACCCGGGACAGGGTTGGGGTATGGCTACACCTTC.

This chain uses TRBV3-1 with TRBJ2-7; D unresolved. The CDR3 extends over 15 amino acids. From germline, CDR1 is LGHDT and CDR2 YNNKEL (reference sequence). With 5 bases removed from V and 1 base from J, the gap between germline ends came to 15 bases. CDR3 region: CASSMTLTDSYEQYF. In DNA, the CDR3 is TGTGCCAGCAGCATGACTCTGACTGATTCCTACGAGCAGTACTTC.

V gene TRBV18 combines with J gene TRBJ1-4; perhaps TRBD1 as D (6 bases). The germline CDR1 and CDR2 sequences are KGHSH and LQKENI. Trimming left V 3 bases short and J 6 bases short, with 11 bases between. CDR3 length: 14 amino acids. CDR3 coding DNA: TGTGCCAGCTCACCCGGGACAACAGATGAAAAACTGTTTTTT. Its translation: CASSPGTTDEKLFF.

In its sample, this clonotype was seen many times. The rearrangement links TRBV7-9 to TRBJ1-1, with TRBD1 matching 10 bases. Germline V CDR1 and CDR2: SEHNR, FQNEAQ (reference sequence). CDR3 length equals 14 residues. The junction had 4 bases not matched to a gene; V was cut back by 7 bases and J by 2 bases. The CDR3 region has the DNA TGTGCCAGCACCCCGACAGGGGGCAACACTGAAGCTTTCTTT. Protein sequence: CASTPTGGNTEAFF.

This chain joins TRBV28 and TRBJ2-4, with no clear D. CDR1 and CDR2 (germline): MDHEN, SYDVKM. The length of the CDR3 is 11 residues. The germline V and J ends were trimmed by 3 bases and 8 bases, with 5 bases remaining between them. CDR3 coding DNA: TGTGCCAGCAGTTTGGAGTACATTCAGTACTTC. As protein: CASSLEYIQYF.

This clonotype was seen more than once but under ten times. This chain links TRBV9 with TRBJ2-2; no firm D call. The CDR3 consists of 14 residues. CDR1 is SGDLS, CDR2 YYNGEE, per germline. V was clipped by 1 base and J by 1 base, with 5 bases between them. CDR3 residues: CASSVRQNTGELFF. CDR3 coding DNA: TGTGCCAGCAGCGTACGACAGAACACCGGGGAGCTGTTTTTT.

The rearrangement joins TRBV11-2 to TRBJ2-2; 10 bases fit TRBD2. Per the germline V gene, CDR1 is SGHAT and CDR2 is FQNNGV. With 6 bases clipped from V and 8 bases from J, the junction kept 9 bases outside the gene matches. The CDR3 loop spans 15 amino acids. The CDR3 DNA sequence: TGTGCCAGCAGGCCGGGACTAGCGATCGCTGGGGAGCTGTTTTTT. Its translation: CASRPGLAIAGELFF.

V usage is TRBV19 and J usage is TRBJ2-1; 10 bases align to TRBD2. Per the germline V gene, CDR1 is LNHDA and CDR2 is SQIVND (reference sequence). J lost 0 bases, V lost 7 bases, and 9 bases had no gene match. The CDR3 has 17 residues. Written as DNA, the CDR3 is TGTGCCAGTACCCGGAAGGGACTAGCGAACTCCTACAATGAGCAGTTCTTC. The encoded protein is CASTRKGLANSYNEQFF.

The chain recombines TRBV15 with TRBJ2-3; tentatively, D is TRBD1 or TRBD2 (6 bases each). Germline CDR1 and CDR2: LNHNV and YYDKDF (reference sequence). Trimming removed 4 bases from V and 1 base from J, with 9 bases in between. This CDR3 has 14 residues. Here the CDR3 reads CATSTGGGTDTQYF. Here the CDR3 DNA reads TGTGCCACCAGCACCGGGGGCGGCACAGATACGCAGTATTTT.

This clonotype was found a few times. V gene TRBV28 combines with J gene TRBJ1-3, with TRBD1 matching over 8 bases. Trimming took 5 bases from V and 0 from J; bases not matched to a gene: 9. This CDR3 has 17 amino acids. Germline V CDR1 and CDR2: MDHEN, SYDVKM. The CDR3 protein is CASSPPGQANSGNTIYF. CDR3 coding DNA: TGTGCCAGCAGTCCCCCGGGACAGGCAAACTCTGGAAACACCATATATTTT.

This clonotype was recorded at least ten times. The chain uses TRBV25-1 and TRBJ2-3, with D uncertain. V was shortened by 4 bases and J by 1 base, with 6 bases between the two germline ends. Germline V lookup: CDR1 MGHDK, CDR2 SYGVNS. There are 13 residues in the CDR3. The CDR3 coding sequence is TGTGCCAGCAGTGTAACAGGCACAGATACGCAGTATTTT. It encodes CASSVTGTDTQYF.

This clonotype was seen a handful of times. The genes are TRBV6-5 and TRBJ2-4; either TRBD1 or TRBD2 may fit D (5 bases each). This CDR3 spans 15 amino acids. Between the trimmed V and J ends, which lost 5 bases and 0 bases, there was a span of 11 bases. Germline V gene data show CDR1 as MNHEY and CDR2 as SVGAGI. This CDR3 reads CASSSRDLAKNIQYF. CDR3 nucleotides: TGTGCCAGCAGTAGTCGGGACCTAGCCAAAAACATTCAGTACTTC.